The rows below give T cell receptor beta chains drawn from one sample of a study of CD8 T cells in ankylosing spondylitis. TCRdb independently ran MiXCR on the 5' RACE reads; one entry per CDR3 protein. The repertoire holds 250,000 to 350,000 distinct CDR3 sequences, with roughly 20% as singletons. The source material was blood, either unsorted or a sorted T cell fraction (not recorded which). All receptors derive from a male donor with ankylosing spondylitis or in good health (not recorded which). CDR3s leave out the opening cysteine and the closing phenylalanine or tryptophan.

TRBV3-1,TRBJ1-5,ASSQGTGESNQPQH
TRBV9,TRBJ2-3,ASTRTSVSTDTQY
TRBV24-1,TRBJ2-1,ATSDFTGSGDEQF
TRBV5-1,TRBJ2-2,ASSLASSGSRSGELF
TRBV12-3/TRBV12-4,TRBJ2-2,ASQKSNTGELF
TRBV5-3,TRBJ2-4,ARSAGTGGAPDIQY
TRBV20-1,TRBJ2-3,SATSPGRGNTQY
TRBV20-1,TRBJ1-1,STKQGNTEAF
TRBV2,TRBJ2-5,ASTADGGGRQETQY
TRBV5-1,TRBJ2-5,ASSGGHPMGETQY
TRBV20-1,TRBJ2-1,SARGLVNEQF